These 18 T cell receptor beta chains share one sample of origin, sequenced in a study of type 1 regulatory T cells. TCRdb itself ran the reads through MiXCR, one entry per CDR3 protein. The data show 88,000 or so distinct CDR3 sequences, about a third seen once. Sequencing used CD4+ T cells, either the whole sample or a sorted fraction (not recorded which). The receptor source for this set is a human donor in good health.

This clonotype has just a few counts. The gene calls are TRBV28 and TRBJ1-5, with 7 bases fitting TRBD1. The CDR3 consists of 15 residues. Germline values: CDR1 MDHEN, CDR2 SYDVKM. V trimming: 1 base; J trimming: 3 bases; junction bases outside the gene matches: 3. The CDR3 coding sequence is TGTGCCAGCAGTTTATTGGGGACAGTCAATCAGCCCCAGCATTTT. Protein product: CASSLLGTVNQPQHF.

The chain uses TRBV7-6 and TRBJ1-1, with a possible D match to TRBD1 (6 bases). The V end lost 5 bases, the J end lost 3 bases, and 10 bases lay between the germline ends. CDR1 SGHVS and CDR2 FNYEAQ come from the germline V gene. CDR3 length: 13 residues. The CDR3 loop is CASSRRGDTEAFF. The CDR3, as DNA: TGTGCCAGCAGCCGCAGGGGTGACACTGAAGCTTTCTTT.

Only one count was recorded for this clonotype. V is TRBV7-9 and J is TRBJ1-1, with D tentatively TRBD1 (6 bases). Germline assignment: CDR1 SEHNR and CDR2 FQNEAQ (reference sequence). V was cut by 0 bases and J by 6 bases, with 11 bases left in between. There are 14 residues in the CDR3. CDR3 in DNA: TGTGCCAGCAGCTTAGCGATGGGGGGCTCTGAAGCTTTCTTT. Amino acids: CASSLAMGGSEAFF.

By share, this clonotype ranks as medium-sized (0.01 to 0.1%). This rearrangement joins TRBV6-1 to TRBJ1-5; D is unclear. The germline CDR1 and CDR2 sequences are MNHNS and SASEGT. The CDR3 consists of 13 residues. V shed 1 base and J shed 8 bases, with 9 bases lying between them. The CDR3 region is CASSEERREPQHF. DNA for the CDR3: TGTGCCAGCAGTGAAGAGCGGCGGGAGCCCCAGCATTTT.

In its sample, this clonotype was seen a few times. The CDR3 nucleotides are TGTGCCAGTAGTATGGAACAGCGGGGTTACAATGAGCAGTTCTTC. Translating it yields CASSMEQRGYNEQFF. The chain recombines TRBV19 with TRBJ2-1; 7 bases are shared with TRBD2. The CDR3 runs 15 residues. The junction had 6 bases not matched to a gene; V was cut back by 3 bases and J by 4 bases. Germline lookup yields CDR1 LNHDA and CDR2 SQIVND (reference sequence).

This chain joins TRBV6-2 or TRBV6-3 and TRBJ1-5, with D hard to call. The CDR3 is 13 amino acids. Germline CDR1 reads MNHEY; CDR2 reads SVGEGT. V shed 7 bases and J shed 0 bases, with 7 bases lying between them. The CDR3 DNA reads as TGTGCCAGCAATCGAAATAGCAATCAGCCCCAGCATTTT. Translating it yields CASNRNSNQPQHF.

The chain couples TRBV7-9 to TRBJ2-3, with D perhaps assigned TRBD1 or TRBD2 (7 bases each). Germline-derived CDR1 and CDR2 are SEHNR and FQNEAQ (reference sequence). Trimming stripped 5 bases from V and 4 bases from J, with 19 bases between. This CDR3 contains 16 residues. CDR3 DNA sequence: TGTGCCAGCAGCCCTCAGGGGGGGCTCGGGTCAGATACGCAGTATTTT. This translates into CASSPQGGLGSDTQYF.

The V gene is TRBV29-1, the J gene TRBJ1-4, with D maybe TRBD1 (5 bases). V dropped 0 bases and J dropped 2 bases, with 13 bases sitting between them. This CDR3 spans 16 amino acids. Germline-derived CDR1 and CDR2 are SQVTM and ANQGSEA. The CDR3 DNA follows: TGCAGCGTTGAAGAGCAGGGAGTTCCGACTAATGAAAAACTGTTTTTT. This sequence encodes CSVEEQGVPTNEKLFF.

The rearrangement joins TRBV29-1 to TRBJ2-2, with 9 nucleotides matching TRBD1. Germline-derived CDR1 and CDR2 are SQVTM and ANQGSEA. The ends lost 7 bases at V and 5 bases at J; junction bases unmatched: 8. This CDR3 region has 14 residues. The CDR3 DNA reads TGCAGCGGATCGGGACAGGGTGGAACCGGGGAGCTGTTTTTT. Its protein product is CSGSGQGGTGELFF.

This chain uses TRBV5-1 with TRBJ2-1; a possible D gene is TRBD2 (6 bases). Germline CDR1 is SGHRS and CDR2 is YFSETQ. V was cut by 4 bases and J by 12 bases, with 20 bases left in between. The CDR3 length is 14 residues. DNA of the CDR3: TGCGCCAGCAGCGTAGAATTAGTGGGGGAGGCGCAGTTCTTC. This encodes CASSVELVGEAQFF.

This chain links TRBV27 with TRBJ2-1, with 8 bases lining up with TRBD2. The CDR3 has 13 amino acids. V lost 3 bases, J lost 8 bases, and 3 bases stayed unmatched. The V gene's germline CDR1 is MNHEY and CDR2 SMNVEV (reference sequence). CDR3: CASSFAGRDEQFF. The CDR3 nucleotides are TGTGCCAGCAGTTTCGCCGGGAGGGATGAGCAGTTCTTC.

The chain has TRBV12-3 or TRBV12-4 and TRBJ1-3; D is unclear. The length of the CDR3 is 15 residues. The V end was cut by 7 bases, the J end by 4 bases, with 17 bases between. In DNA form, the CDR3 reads TGTGCCAGCATCTTTGGAATCGTGGGGGGAAACACCATATATTTT. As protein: CASIFGIVGGNTIYF.

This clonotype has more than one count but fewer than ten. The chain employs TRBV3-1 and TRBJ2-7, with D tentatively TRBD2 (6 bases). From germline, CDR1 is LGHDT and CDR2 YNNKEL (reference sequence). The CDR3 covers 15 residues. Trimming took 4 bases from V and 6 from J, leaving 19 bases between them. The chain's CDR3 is CASSPSSSSGVEQYF. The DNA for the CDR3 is TGTGCCAGCAGCCCGTCGAGCTCCTCGGGGGTCGAGCAGTACTTC.

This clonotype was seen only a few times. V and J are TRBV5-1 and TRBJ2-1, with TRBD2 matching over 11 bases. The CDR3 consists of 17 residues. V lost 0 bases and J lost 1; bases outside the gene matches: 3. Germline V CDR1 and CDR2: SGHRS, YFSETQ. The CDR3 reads CASSLAASGRSYNEQFF. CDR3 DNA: TGCGCCAGCAGCTTGGCCGCTAGCGGGAGGTCCTACAATGAGCAGTTCTTC.

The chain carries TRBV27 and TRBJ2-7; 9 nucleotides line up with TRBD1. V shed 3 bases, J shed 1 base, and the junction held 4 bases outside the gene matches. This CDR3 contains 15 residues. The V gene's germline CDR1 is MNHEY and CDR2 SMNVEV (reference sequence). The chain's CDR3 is CASSFGGTGSYEQYF. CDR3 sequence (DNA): TGTGCCAGCAGTTTTGGCGGGACAGGGTCCTACGAGCAGTACTTC.

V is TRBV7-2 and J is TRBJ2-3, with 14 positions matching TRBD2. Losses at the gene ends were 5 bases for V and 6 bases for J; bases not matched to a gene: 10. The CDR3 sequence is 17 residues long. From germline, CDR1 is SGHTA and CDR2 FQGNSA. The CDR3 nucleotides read TGTGCCAGCAGCGTTGGACTAGCGGGAGGAACTAGCGATACGCAGTATTTT. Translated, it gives CASSVGLAGGTSDTQYF.

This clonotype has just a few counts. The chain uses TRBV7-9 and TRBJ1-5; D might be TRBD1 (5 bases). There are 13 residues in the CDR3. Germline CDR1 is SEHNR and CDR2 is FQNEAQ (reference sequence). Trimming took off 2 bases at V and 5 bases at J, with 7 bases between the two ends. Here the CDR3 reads CASSLWGDQPQHF. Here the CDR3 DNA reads TGTGCCAGCAGCTTATGGGGGGATCAGCCCCAGCATTTT.

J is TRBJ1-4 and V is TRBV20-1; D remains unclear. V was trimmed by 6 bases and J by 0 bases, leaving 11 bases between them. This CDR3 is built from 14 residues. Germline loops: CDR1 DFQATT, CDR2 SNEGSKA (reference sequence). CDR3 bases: TGCAGTGCGATCTTAGCTGCAACTAATGAAAAACTGTTTTTT. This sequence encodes CSAILAATNEKLFF.